The entry below describes one T cell receptor beta chain. Its antigen is still unknown. The method was immunoSEQ multiplex PCR; TCRdb's version includes in-frame clones alone and lacks a portion of them. The data contain roughly 480,000 clones, 70% to 80% of them seen just once; the ten biggest clones take up about 12%. These data originate in a study of shared clonotypes between healthy human individuals. Points from the study as a whole: The donor pool, a small one, limited the genetic and exposure-history diversity represented.

The origin of this receptor is a woman aged 40 to 50 in good health. Some clones in this sample may be carry-over from other donors' samples. The sequenced sample was PBMCs.

CDR3 in amino acids: CASSPDIWYSNQPQHF. The CDR3 region has the DNA TGTGCCAGCAGCCCTGACATCTGGTATAGCAATCAGCCCCAGCATTTT. J is TRBJ1-5 and V is TRBV28; D uncertain. The V gene lost 6 bases and the J gene lost 0 bases, with 15 bases spanning the gap. Germline CDR1 MDHEN, CDR2 SYDVKM. This CDR3 region has 16 residues.